The rows below give T cell receptor beta chains drawn from one sample of a study of identical twins. TCRdb called the 5' RACE reads again in MiXCR, with one record for every CDR3 protein. The sample yields around 200,000 distinct CDR3 sequences, roughly a tenth seen once. Sequencing used memory (CD45RO+) T cells sorted from blood. These receptor sequences come from a woman aged 18-29 years in good health. Each CDR3 is given with its conserved first and last residue. A D gene is named only where the DNA matches it firmly. Not every row has a clone size; where given, it reads once, few, many or a size class.

v_call,j_call,d_call,clone_size,cdr3_aa,cdr3_nt
TRBV4-2,TRBJ2-3,TRBD2,.,CASSQETSGGSDTQYF,TGTGCCAGCAGCCAAGAAACTAGCGGGGGTTCAGATACGCAGTATTTT
TRBV27,TRBJ2-7,.,few,CASSLRERGEQYF,TGTGCCAGCAGTTTACGGGAGAGGGGAGAGCAGTACTTC
TRBV20-1,TRBJ2-5,.,.,CSARHGYETQYF,TGCAGTGCTAGACACGGGTACGAGACCCAGTACTTC
TRBV25-1,TRBJ1-4,.,.,CASSEPGAANEKLFF,TGTGCCAGCAGTGAACCCGGGGCGGCTAATGAAAAACTGTTTTTT
TRBV15,TRBJ2-7,.,.,CATSRDAGATYEQYF,TGTGCCACCAGCAGAGATGCGGGGGCAACCTACGAGCAGTACTTC
TRBV20-1,TRBJ1-2,.,few,CSASVPGGYGYTF,TGCAGTGCTAGTGTTCCCGGGGGCTATGGCTACACCTTC
TRBV20-1,TRBJ2-5,TRBD2,.,CSARAISGRGDRGETQYF,TGCAGTGCTAGGGCAATAAGCGGGCGGGGGGATCGGGGGGAGACCCAGTACTTC
TRBV6-1,TRBJ2-1,.,few,CASKIQAGTAYYNEQFF,TGTGCCAGCAAAATCCAAGCCGGGACTGCATACTACAATGAGCAGTTCTTC
TRBV5-1,TRBJ1-3,.,few,CASSLGTVGNTIYF,TGCGCCAGCAGCTTGGGGACAGTCGGAAACACCATATATTTT
TRBV20-1,TRBJ2-7,.,.,CSARSGAATYEQYF,TGCAGTGCTAGAAGTGGGGCTGCAACCTACGAGCAGTACTTC
TRBV4-2,TRBJ1-6,TRBD1,many,CASSQDEDRSRSPLHF,TGTGCCAGCAGCCAAGATGAGGACAGGAGTAGGTCACCCCTCCACTTT
TRBV7-3,TRBJ2-7,.,.,CASSLGTSQGEQYF,TGTGCCAGCAGCTTAGGAACCTCTCAAGGGGAGCAGTACTTC
TRBV7-9,TRBJ2-3,TRBD2,.,CASSLSGVTDTQYF,TGTGCCAGCAGCTTGAGCGGGGTCACAGATACGCAGTATTTT
TRBV12-5,TRBJ2-1,.,many,CASGSRLAKNEQFF,TGTGCTAGTGGTTCTCGGCTAGCGAAGAATGAGCAGTTCTTC
TRBV20-1,TRBJ1-1,.,.,CSASPPGFREAFF,TGCAGTGCTAGTCCCCCGGGCTTCAGGGAAGCTTTCTTT
TRBV6-1,TRBJ2-7,TRBD2,.,CASSESTSGGHEQYF,TGTGCCAGCAGTGAATCGACTAGCGGGGGGCACGAGCAGTACTTC
TRBV7-9,TRBJ2-1,.,many,CASSSERTANEQFF,TGTGCCAGCAGCTCCGAAAGGACAGCAAATGAGCAGTTCTTC
TRBV7-9,TRBJ1-1,.,.,CASSSLEGRFVAFF,TGTGCCAGCAGCTCTCTCGAGGGACGTTTTGTAGCTTTCTTT
TRBV10-3,TRBJ2-6,TRBD1,many,CAISGTGPSSGANVLTF,TGTGCCATCAGTGGGACAGGACCGTCCTCTGGGGCCAACGTCCTGACTTTC
TRBV15,TRBJ2-3,.,.,CATSRVLLGSATDTQYF,TGTGCCACCAGCAGAGTCCTCCTTGGTAGCGCCACAGATACGCAGTATTTT
TRBV9,TRBJ2-1,TRBD2,few,CASSASITSGADNEQFF,TGTGCCAGCAGCGCGTCCATAACTAGCGGGGCTGACAATGAGCAGTTCTTC
TRBV29-1,TRBJ2-3,.,many,CSVGADTQYF,TGCAGCGTTGGGGCAGATACGCAGTATTTT
TRBV2,TRBJ1-1,.,.,CASMLTVGTEAFF,TGTGCCAGCATGTTAACAGTAGGCACTGAAGCTTTCTTT
TRBV20-1,TRBJ1-4,.,few,CSARTEINEKLFF,TGCAGTGCTCGGACAGAAATTAATGAAAAACTGTTTTTT
TRBV5-1,TRBJ2-7,.,.,CASSLGLGIFYEQYF,TGCGCCAGCAGCTTGGGTCTCGGGATTTTCTACGAGCAGTACTTC
TRBV10-3,TRBJ2-7,TRBD2,many,CATLLAGAYEQYF,TGTGCCACCTTACTAGCGGGGGCCTACGAGCAGTACTTC
TRBV6-2/TRBV6-3,TRBJ2-7,.,.,CASRMLVKAGTEGIEQYF,TGTGCCAGCAGGATGCTCGTTAAGGCCGGGACGGAAGGTATCGAGCAGTACTTC
TRBV5-5,TRBJ2-7,TRBD2,many,CASSTTSGRAYEQYF,TGTGCCAGCAGCACAACTAGCGGGAGGGCCTACGAGCAGTACTTC
TRBV29-1,TRBJ2-5,.,few,CSVFDPRETQYF,TGCAGCGTTTTTGACCCTCGGGAGACCCAGTACTTC
TRBV29-1,TRBJ2-7,TRBD2,.,CSVTGLAGISYEQYF,TGCAGCGTTACAGGACTAGCGGGAATCTCCTACGAGCAGTACTTC
TRBV2,TRBJ2-1,.,.,CASSEWTAPKEEDEQFF,TGTGCCAGCAGTGAATGGACTGCCCCAAAGGAGGAAGATGAGCAGTTCTTC
TRBV2,TRBJ1-2,.,.,CASSEEYGPNYGYTF,TGTGCCAGCAGTGAGGAGTACGGTCCTAACTATGGCTACACCTTC
TRBV20-1,TRBJ2-3,TRBD2,few,CSANIRTGGRGDTQYF,TGCAGTGCAAATATCCGGACGGGAGGGAGGGGAGATACGCAGTATTTT
TRBV20-1,TRBJ1-6,TRBD1,few,CSARWDSDSPLHF,TGCAGTGCTAGATGGGACAGTGATTCACCCCTCCACTTT
TRBV7-7,TRBJ2-1,.,.,CASSLGFRNEQFF,TGTGCCAGCAGCTTAGGGTTTCGAAATGAGCAGTTCTTC
TRBV12-3/TRBV12-4,TRBJ2-1,TRBD2,.,CASSLARTSGYNEQFF,TGTGCCAGCAGTTTAGCGAGGACTAGCGGTTACAATGAGCAGTTCTTC
TRBV20-1,TRBJ2-3,.,few,CSAQVGGGVPDTQYF,TGCAGTGCCCAGGTTGGGGGTGGGGTCCCAGATACGCAGTATTTT
TRBV7-2,TRBJ2-3,.,few,CASSLVLGGQGDTQYF,TGTGCCAGCAGCTTAGTCCTAGGGGGGCAGGGAGATACGCAGTATTTT
TRBV7-2,TRBJ2-5,.,.,CASSLASNLQETQYF,TGTGCCAGCAGCTTAGCGAGCAACCTCCAAGAGACCCAGTACTTC
TRBV4-3,TRBJ2-3,.,many,CASSQVRSSTDTQYF,TGCGCCAGCAGCCAAGTGAGAAGTAGCACAGATACGCAGTATTTT
TRBV20-1,TRBJ1-1,.,many,CSARQGSGTEAFF,TGCAGTGCTAGACAGGGTTCGGGCACTGAAGCTTTCTTT
TRBV24-1,TRBJ2-2,TRBD1,few,CATSDPGTGNTGELFF,TGTGCCACCAGTGACCCTGGGACAGGGAACACCGGGGAGCTGTTTTTT
TRBV5-1,TRBJ1-2,.,many,CASSLGLREAGYTF,TGCGCCAGCAGCTTGGGTCTCAGGGAGGCCGGCTACACCTTC
TRBV4-3,TRBJ2-2,TRBD2,many,CASRPKLAVNTGELFF,TGCGCCAGCCGACCGAAACTAGCGGTGAACACCGGGGAGCTGTTTTTT
TRBV7-2,TRBJ2-2,TRBD1,many,CASSRDRGTGELFF,TGTGCCAGCAGCAGGGACAGGGGAACCGGGGAGCTGTTTTTT
TRBV7-8,TRBJ2-3,.,many,CASSSNTNTQYF,TGTGCCAGCAGCTCTAATACGAATACGCAGTATTTT
TRBV4-1,TRBJ2-1,.,many,CASSQGPSAGLGEQFF,TGCGCCAGCAGCCAAGGTCCTAGCGCCGGCTTGGGTGAGCAGTTCTTC
TRBV12-3/TRBV12-4,TRBJ2-2,TRBD1,few,CASRKTGTDTGELFF,TGTGCCAGCAGGAAGACAGGGACGGACACCGGGGAGCTGTTTTTT
TRBV12-5,TRBJ1-2,TRBD1,.,CASGNPGQGATKNYGYTF,TGTGCTAGTGGTAATCCGGGACAGGGGGCAACTAAAAACTATGGCTACACCTTC
TRBV20-1,TRBJ2-3,TRBD2,few,CSSPPSGGHTDTQYF,TGCAGTAGCCCCCCGAGCGGGGGCCACACAGATACGCAGTATTTT